The TCR beta chain under discussion was sequenced for a study of beta chain features in type 1 diabetes. Every bit of the isolated RNA underwent reverse transcription, so sequencing read expressed TCRB transcripts. Generated by immunoSEQ multiplex PCR, the TCRdb table keeps only in-frame clones and is missing some. The sample lists about 160,000 clones; around 8.5% were seen once. CDR3 size: 13 residues. With 6 bases removed from V and 5 bases from J, the gap between germline ends came to 13 bases. Looked up from germline, CDR1 is LNHDA and CDR2 is SQIVND (reference sequence). Sorting with CD45RO/CCR7/CD25/CD127/CD95/CD27 yielded naive, central memory, regulatory and stem-like memory CD4+ cells.

The sequence was obtained from a man younger than 35 in good health. The V and J genes are TRBV19 and TRBJ2-5; D gene ambiguous. The specimen was central memory CD4+ T cells from blood. The CDR3, as DNA: TGTGCCAGTAGCCCCTTGGTCGGGGAGACCCAGTACTTC. As protein: CASSPLVGETQYF.